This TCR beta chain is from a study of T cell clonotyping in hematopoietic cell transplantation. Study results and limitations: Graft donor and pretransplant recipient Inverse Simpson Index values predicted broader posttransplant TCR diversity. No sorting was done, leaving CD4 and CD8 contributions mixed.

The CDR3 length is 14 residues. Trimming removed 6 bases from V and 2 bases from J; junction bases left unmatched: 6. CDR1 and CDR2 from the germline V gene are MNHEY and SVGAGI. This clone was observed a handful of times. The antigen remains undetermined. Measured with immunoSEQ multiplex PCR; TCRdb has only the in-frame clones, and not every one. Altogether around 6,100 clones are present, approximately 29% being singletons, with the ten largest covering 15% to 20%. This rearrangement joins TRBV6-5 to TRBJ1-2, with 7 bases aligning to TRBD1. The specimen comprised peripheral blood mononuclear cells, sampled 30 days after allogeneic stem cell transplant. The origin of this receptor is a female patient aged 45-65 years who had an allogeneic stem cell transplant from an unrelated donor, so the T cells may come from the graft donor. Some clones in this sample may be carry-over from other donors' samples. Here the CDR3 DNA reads TGTGCCAGCAGCACTCGCAGGGGGAACTATGGCTACACCTTC. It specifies CASSTRRGNYGYTF.